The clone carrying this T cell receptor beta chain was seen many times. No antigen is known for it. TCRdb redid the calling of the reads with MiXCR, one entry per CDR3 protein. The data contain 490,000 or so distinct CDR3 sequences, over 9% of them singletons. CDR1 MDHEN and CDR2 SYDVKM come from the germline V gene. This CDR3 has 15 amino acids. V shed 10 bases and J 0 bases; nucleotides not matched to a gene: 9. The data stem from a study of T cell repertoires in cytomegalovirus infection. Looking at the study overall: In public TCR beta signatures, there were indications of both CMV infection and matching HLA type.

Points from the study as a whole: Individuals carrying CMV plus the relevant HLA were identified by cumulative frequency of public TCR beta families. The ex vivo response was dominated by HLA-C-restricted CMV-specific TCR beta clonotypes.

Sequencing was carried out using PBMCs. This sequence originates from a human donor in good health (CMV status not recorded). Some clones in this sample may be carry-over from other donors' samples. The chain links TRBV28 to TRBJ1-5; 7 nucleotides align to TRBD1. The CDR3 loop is CATEGQGDSNQPQHF. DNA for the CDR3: TGTGCCACCGAAGGGCAGGGGGATAGCAATCAGCCCCAGCATTTT.